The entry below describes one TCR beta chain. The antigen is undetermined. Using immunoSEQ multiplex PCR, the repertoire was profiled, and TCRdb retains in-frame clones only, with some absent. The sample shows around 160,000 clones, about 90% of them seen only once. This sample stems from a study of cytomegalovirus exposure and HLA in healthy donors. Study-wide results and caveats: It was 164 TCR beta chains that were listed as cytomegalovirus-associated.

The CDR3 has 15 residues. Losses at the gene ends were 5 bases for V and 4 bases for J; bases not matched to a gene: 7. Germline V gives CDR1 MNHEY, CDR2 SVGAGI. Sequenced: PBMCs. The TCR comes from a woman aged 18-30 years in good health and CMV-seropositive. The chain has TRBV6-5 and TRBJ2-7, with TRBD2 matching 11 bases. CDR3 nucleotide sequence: TGTGCCAGCAGTGCGCGGGGACTAGCGGCGTACGAGCAGTACTTC. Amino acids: CASSARGLAAYEQYF.